What follows are 10 T cell receptor beta chains derived from one specimen sequenced in a study of T cells in Graves' hyperthyroidism and ophthalmopathy. The source material, RNA transcripts, was used to amplify TCR beta CDR3 regions. First-round RT-PCR targeting the TCR CDR3 was performed with the HTBI primer set. TCRdb re-analysed the multiplex PCR reads in MiXCR, keeping a single row per CDR3 protein. The table has about 840,000 distinct CDR3 sequences, around 39% seen once. Sequences were obtained from blood. The receptors here all came from a man aged 18 to 30 with Graves' hyperthyroidism.

In this sample, this clonotype turned up many times. The rearrangement links TRBV9 to TRBJ2-5; tentative D call: TRBD2 (6 bases). Per the germline V gene, CDR1 is SGDLS and CDR2 is YYNGEE. V lost 4 bases to trimming and J lost 2 bases, with 12 bases between them. The CDR3 loop spans 14 amino acids. For the CDR3, the DNA is TGTGCCAGCAGCCCCATAGCGGAACAAGAGACCCAGTACTTC. This encodes CASSPIAEQETQYF. The full variable domain, with the rest looked up from reference TRBV9 and TRBJ2-5, is DSGVTQTPKHLITATGQRVTLRCSPRSGDLSVYWYQQSLDQGLQFLIQYYNGEERAKGNILERFSAQQFPDLHSELNLSSLELGDSALYFCASSPIAEQETQYFGPGTRLLVL.

This clonotype was detected a few times. The chain uses TRBV19 and TRBJ1-6; D not certain. V was clipped by 4 bases and J by 0 bases, with 7 bases between them. Germline CDR1 is LNHDA and CDR2 is SQIVND (reference sequence). This CDR3 has 15 amino acids. The CDR3 sequence is CASSTRSSYNSPLHF. The CDR3, as DNA: TGTGCCAGTAGTACCCGGAGCTCCTATAATTCACCCCTCCACTTT.

The rearrangement joins TRBV5-4 to TRBJ1-4, with 8 bases identical to TRBD1. V gave up 5 bases and J gave up 5 bases; unmatched junction bases: 8. The CDR3 runs 15 residues. The V gene's germline CDR1 is SGHNT and CDR2 YYREEE (reference sequence). The CDR3 nucleotides are TGTGCCAGCAGACGACAGGGGTTGATGAATGAAAAACTGTTTTTT. Protein product: CASRRQGLMNEKLFF.

A few counts support this clonotype. One junction end disagrees with the germline gene, perhaps due to a read error. The chain joins TRBV2 to TRBJ1-1; D is ambiguous. The CDR3 extends over 14 amino acids. CDR1 and CDR2 (germline): SNHLY, FYNNEI. The CDR3 nucleotides are TGTGCCAGCAGTGTTGCGGAGGTGAACGCTGAAGCTTTCTTT. Translated, it gives CASSVAEVNAEAFF.

This clonotype was seen a few times. V is TRBV24-1 and J is TRBJ2-2; 7 positions match TRBD2. The CDR3 sequence is 15 residues long. V lost 5 bases to trimming and J lost 3 bases; unmatched junction nucleotides: 5. The germline CDR1 and CDR2 sequences are KGHDR and SFDVKD. The CDR3 loop reads CATSALAEHTGELFF. CDR3 in DNA: TGTGCCACCAGTGCCCTAGCGGAGCACACCGGGGAGCTGTTTTTT.

V gene TRBV10-2 combines with J gene TRBJ2-3; D call uncertain. The CDR3 has 15 residues. The germline CDR1 and CDR2 sequences are WSHSY and SAAADI. V lost 0 bases and J lost 4, with 11 bases in between. The CDR3, as DNA: TGCGCCAGCAGTGAGTCCGACCGCTCAGCAGATACGCAGTATTTT. This sequence encodes CASSESDRSADTQYF.

In this sample, this clonotype turned up a few times. The chain recombines TRBV7-2 with TRBJ2-7; no clear D. This CDR3 is 13 amino acids long. Trimming shortened V by 5 bases and J by 3 bases, and 11 bases separated the two germline ends. Germline V CDR1 and CDR2: SGHTA, FQGNSA. Written as DNA, the CDR3 is TGTGCCAGCAGCCCGCCCCAAGTCTACGAGCAGTACTTC. Translated: CASSPPQVYEQYF.

This clonotype was counted only a few times. The gene calls are TRBV6-1 and TRBJ1-6, with D unclear. This CDR3 spans 15 amino acids. Germline CDR1 and CDR2: MNHNS and SASEGT. V dropped 7 bases and J dropped 2 bases, with 12 bases sitting between them. The CDR3 reads CASKGEGPYNSPLHF. The CDR3 DNA is TGTGCCAGCAAAGGAGAAGGGCCCTATAATTCACCCCTCCACTTT.

In its sample, this clonotype was seen many times. The chain couples TRBV25-1 to TRBJ2-7, with TRBD2 matching over 9 bases. V shed 4 bases and J 3 bases; nucleotides not matched to a gene: 22. This CDR3 is 20 amino acids long. Germline CDR1 and CDR2: MGHDK and SYGVNS. In nucleotides, the CDR3 is TGTGCCAGCAGTGCCCAACCCTCCCTAGCGGGACTCGGGCCGAACTACGAGCAGTACTTC. This sequence encodes CASSAQPSLAGLGPNYEQYF.

The chain carries TRBV5-4 and TRBJ2-7, with TRBD1 as a possible D gene (5 bases). The CDR3 has 15 residues. V gave up 7 bases and J gave up 0 bases, with 17 bases separating them. Germline V gene data show CDR1 as SGHNT and CDR2 as YYREEE (reference sequence). The CDR3 loop reads CASSPFGRDSYEQYF. DNA for the CDR3: TGTGCCAGCTCCCCCTTTGGCAGGGACTCCTACGAGCAGTACTTC.